The 9 T cell receptor beta chains below all came from one sample that was sequenced in a study of cytomegalovirus exposure and HLA in healthy donors. PCR primers comprised 60 Vbeta and 13 Jbeta primers. Clones were read by immunoSEQ multiplex PCR, and TCRdb kept only the in-frame ones, dropping some. Counted here are almost 200,000 clones, around 79% occurring once; the ten biggest clones make up about 0.36%. The sample consisted of PBMCs. These TCRs come from a male donor in good health and CMV-seropositive.

J is TRBJ2-5 and V is TRBV4-3, with TRBD1 matching over 7 bases. Germline loops: CDR1 LGHNA, CDR2 YSLEER. J lost 3 bases, V lost 5 bases, and 12 bases had no gene match. The CDR3 consists of 16 residues. The CDR3 nucleotides read TGCGCCAGCAGCACGGGACAGACCTTATCGGAAGAGACCCAGTACTTC. Its translation: CASSTGQTLSEETQYF.

This chain's CDR3 is CSACGGVSYNEQFF. The CDR3, as DNA: TGCAGCGCATGCGGGGGTGTCTCCTACAATGAGCAGTTCTTC. The chain links TRBV29-1 to TRBJ2-1, with 7 bases identical to TRBD2. Unmatched junction bases numbered 6, after V lost 7 bases and J lost 0 bases. CDR3 length: 14 amino acids. CDR1 SQVTM and CDR2 ANQGSEA come from the germline V gene.

This chain links TRBV28 with TRBJ2-4; possible D gene TRBD1, 6 bases. This CDR3 has 13 amino acids. Deletions cut 2 bases from V and 5 bases from J, with 7 bases between. CDR1 MDHEN and CDR2 SYDVKM come from the germline V gene. In nucleotides, the CDR3 is TGTGCCAGCAGTTTACCAGGGGAAAACATTCAGTACTTC. It encodes CASSLPGENIQYF.

This chain joins TRBV28 and TRBJ1-5, with D perhaps TRBD1 (5 bases). The CDR3 length is 17 residues. From germline, CDR1 is MDHEN and CDR2 SYDVKM. V was clipped by 3 bases and J by 6 bases, with 21 bases between them. The CDR3 protein is CASSLVQGAKASQPQHF. The CDR3 region has the DNA TGTGCCAGCAGTTTGGTCCAGGGCGCGAAAGCGAGTCAGCCCCAGCATTTT.

CDR3 sequence reads: CASSRGLEQFF. The CDR3 nucleotides read TGTGCCAGCTCTAGGGGGCTCGAGCAGTTCTTC. The chain employs TRBV18 and TRBJ2-1; 7 bases are a match to TRBD1. The V gene end was trimmed by 6 bases and the J gene end by 10 bases; junction bases not matched to a gene: 3. Germline V gene data show CDR1 as KGHSH and CDR2 as LQKENI. The CDR3 extends over 11 amino acids.

The V call is TRBV9, the J call TRBJ2-1, with 11 bases identical to TRBD2. There are 15 residues in the CDR3. V trimming: 4 bases; J trimming: 14 bases; junction bases outside the gene matches: 14. Germline CDR1 is SGDLS and CDR2 is YYNGEE. As DNA, the CDR3 is TGTGCCAGCAGCCTACTCGGGACTAGCGGATCTAGGGAGTTCTTC. It codes for CASSLLGTSGSREFF.

This rearrangement joins TRBV4-3 to TRBJ2-2; 12 positions agree with TRBD1. The CDR3 sequence is 18 residues long. Germline values: CDR1 LGHNA, CDR2 YSLEER. V shed 4 bases, J shed 5 bases, and the junction held 11 bases outside the gene matches. The CDR3 region is CASSRGGQGALRTGELFF. CDR3 DNA: TGCGCCAGCAGCCGAGGGGGACAGGGGGCTCTGAGAACCGGGGAGCTGTTTTTT.

The chain uses TRBV2 and TRBJ1-1; D is undetermined. Germline lookup yields CDR1 SNHLY and CDR2 FYNNEI. The CDR3 contains 15 residues. Between the trimmed V and J ends, which lost 6 bases and 1 base, there was a span of 15 bases. The CDR3 region is CASRGRSYANTEAFF. The CDR3 bases are TGTGCCAGCAGGGGGAGATCGTACGCGAACACTGAAGCTTTCTTT.

A few counts support this clone. This chain joins TRBV19 and TRBJ2-5; D is perhaps TRBD1 (6 bases). The CDR3 runs 14 residues. V was shortened by 3 bases and J by 5 bases, with 13 bases between the two germline ends. Germline loops: CDR1 LNHDA, CDR2 SQIVND (reference sequence). CDR3 sequence (DNA): TGTGCCAGTAGTATGACGGCAGGGGAGGAGACCCAGTACTTC. Its translation: CASSMTAGEETQYF.